The table lists the clone carrying this T cell receptor (beta chain) with a few counts. Method: immunoSEQ multiplex PCR; TCRdb's copy keeps in-frame clones and lacks some. The profile covers around 79,000 clones, with around 83% appearing a single time and roughly 6% taken by the ten largest. Unmatched junction bases numbered 11, after V lost 10 bases and J lost 5 bases. Germline assignment: CDR1 WNHNN and CDR2 SYGVQD (reference sequence). This CDR3 has 14 residues. The data derive from a study of blood T cell repertoires in COVID-19. Sequencing was performed on peripheral blood. The chain carries TRBV10-1 and TRBJ2-1, with 7 bases that match TRBD1. This receptor was taken from an older woman with acute or convalescent COVID-19. The CDR3 DNA reads as TGCGCCACCCGGCCCGGGACAGCTAACAATGAGCAGTTCTTC. Its translation: CATRPGTANNEQFF.